The clone carrying this TCR beta chain has a count of ten or more. The antigen remains undetermined. The sample originates from a study of blood T cells in healthy people across ages. Findings and caveats of the study: Researchers report that TCR beta diversity correlated strongly with naive T cell percentage.

Looked up from germline, CDR1 is PRHDT and CDR2 is FYEKMQ (reference sequence). The CDR3 has 12 residues. Trimming pared 5 bases from V and 0 bases from J, leaving 4 bases between. A second 7 to 11 cycle PCR used barcoded and J-beta primers. Each CDR3 protein is one row after TCRdb ran MiXCR on the 5' RACE reads. The data show hundreds of thousands of distinct CDR3 sequences, under 45% seen once. The chain recombines TRBV13 with TRBJ1-1; D gene uncertain. Material: blood. The source is a man in his fifties or sixties in good health. This CDR3 is CASSPMNTEAFF. The DNA of the CDR3 is TGTGCCAGCAGCCCCATGAACACTGAAGCTTTCTTT.